These 10 T cell receptor beta chains originate from one sample sequenced in a study of OX40 agonist ivuxolimab in advanced cancers. TCRdb's copy holds only in-frame clones and misses some; the assay was immunoSEQ multiplex PCR. Among around 85,000 clones listed, about 90% were seen once. Sequenced here: CD4+ or CD8+ T cells sorted from blood, sampled in a trial of the OX40 agonist ivuxolimab. The receptors derive from an adult with an advanced solid tumor such as melanoma, head and neck, liver or kidney cancer.

The V call is TRBV5-1, the J call TRBJ2-6, with 11 bases aligning to TRBD1. In germline, CDR1 is SGHRS, CDR2 YFSETQ. There are 20 residues in the CDR3. The V segment lost 5 bases and the J segment 3 bases; nucleotides outside the gene matches: 16. CDR3 in DNA: TGCGCCAGCAGGTATGGGAGGGACAGGGGGTATGATGATGGGGCCAACGTCCTGACTTTC. This codes for CASRYGRDRGYDDGANVLTF.

The V gene is TRBV6-5, the J gene TRBJ2-5, with 7 bases fitting TRBD1. Germline CDR1 MNHEY, CDR2 SVGAGI. The CDR3 has 14 residues. J was trimmed by 6 bases and V by 2 bases; bases with no gene match: 6. CDR3 DNA sequence: TGTGCCAGCAGTTACCCGACAGGGCTGAAGACCCAGTACTTC. Translating it yields CASSYPTGLKTQYF.

The chain couples TRBV4-3 to TRBJ2-1, with TRBD2 matching over 10 bases. Per germline, CDR1 LGHNA and CDR2 YSLEER. Trimming cost V 0 bases and J 4 bases; bases outside gene matches: 9. The CDR3 covers 18 residues. CDR3 sequence: CASSQDFGTSGVYNEQFF. CDR3 in DNA: TGCGCCAGCAGCCAAGATTTTGGAACTAGCGGGGTGTACAATGAGCAGTTCTTC.

The rearrangement uses TRBV6-6 and TRBJ2-2; D remains ambiguous. The V gene's germline CDR1 is MNHNY and CDR2 SVGAGI (reference sequence). The CDR3 has 14 amino acids. V lost 3 bases and J lost 4, with 9 bases in between. CDR3 protein: CASSYYPTTGELFF. CDR3 nucleotide sequence: TGTGCCAGCAGTTATTACCCAACCACCGGGGAGCTGTTTTTT.

The genes are TRBV28 and TRBJ2-5; tentatively, D is TRBD2 (6 bases). CDR1 and CDR2 (germline): MDHEN, SYDVKM. V lost 3 bases to trimming and J lost 3 bases, with 20 bases between them. This CDR3 has 17 residues. CDR3 amino acids: CASSLGIGGAVKETQYF. The CDR3 nucleotides are TGTGCCAGCAGTTTGGGCATTGGAGGGGCTGTCAAAGAGACCCAGTACTTC.

The genes are TRBV15 and TRBJ2-1; 7 positions match TRBD2. J gave up 6 bases and V 3 bases, and 14 bases lay outside the gene matches. The CDR3 has 17 residues. Germline V gene lookup returns CDR1 LNHNV and CDR2 YYDKDF (reference sequence). CDR3 coding DNA: TGTGCCACCAGCAGTGGGCACCTAGCGGCAAGCGTCAATGAGCAGTTCTTC. Residues: CATSSGHLAASVNEQFF.

There are a few counts of this clone. The gene calls are TRBV7-6 and TRBJ1-6, with D hard to call. Trimming removed 4 bases at V and 6 bases at J, with 7 bases between. The V gene's germline CDR1 is SGHVS and CDR2 FNYEAQ. This CDR3 comprises 13 residues. The CDR3 DNA reads as TGTGCCAGCAGCTCCCGGGCTAATTCACCCCTCCACTTT. It encodes CASSSRANSPLHF. Together with reference TRBV7-6 and TRBJ1-6, the CDR3 gives the full variable domain: GAGVSQSPRYKVTKRGQDVALRCDPISGHVSLYWYRQALGQGPEFLTYFNYEAQQDKSGLPNDRFSAERPEGSISTLTIQRTEQRDSAMYRCASSSRANSPLHFGNGTRLTVT.

The rearrangement links TRBV9 to TRBJ2-1, with TRBD2 matching over 10 bases. The ends lost 4 bases at V and 8 bases at J; junction bases unmatched: 9. This CDR3 is 15 amino acids long. Germline V gives CDR1 SGDLS, CDR2 YYNGEE. The DNA for the CDR3 is TGTGCCAGCAGCCAATCCGGGACTAGCGCATATGAGCAGTTCTTC. It specifies CASSQSGTSAYEQFF.

This chain links TRBV7-3 with TRBJ2-2; D remains ambiguous. Trimming shortened V by 5 bases and J by 9 bases, and 4 bases separated the two germline ends. Germline values: CDR1 SGHTA, CDR2 FQGTGA. The CDR3 loop spans 10 amino acids. CDR3 residues: CASSGRELFF. As DNA, the CDR3 is TGTGCCAGCAGCGGCAGGGAGCTGTTTTTT.

The chain has TRBV7-8 and TRBJ1-1; D gene uncertain. Per the germline V gene, CDR1 is SGHVS and CDR2 is FQNEAQ. The CDR3 loop spans 14 amino acids. Trimming took off 1 base at V and 0 bases at J, with 6 bases between the two ends. CDR3 DNA sequence: TGTGCCAGCAGCTTAGTGTCGGTGAACACTGAAGCTTTCTTT. Protein: CASSLVSVNTEAFF. The full variable domain, completed using reference TRBV7-8 and TRBJ1-1, is GAGVSQSPRYKVAKRGQDVALRCDPISGHVSLFWYQQALGQGPEFLTYFQNEAQLDKSGLPSDRFFAERPEGSVSTLKIQRTQQEDSAVYLCASSLVSVNTEAFFGQGTRLTVV.